Listed below are T cell receptor beta chains from one sample, sequenced in a study of post-analysis software for immune sequencing data. TCRdb reprocessed the PCR reads with MiXCR, giving one entry per CDR3 protein. Counted here are fewer than 700,000 distinct CDR3 sequences, about 44% occurring once; the ten biggest clones make up 1.5% to 2%. The material sequenced was blood. Receptor source: a girl between 5 and 17 years old with multiple sclerosis. The CDR3 runs from the conserved cysteine through the conserved F or W. The order of the fields is clone size, D gene, V gene, J gene, CDR3 protein. D genes are given only for firm matches. Clone size is given for some rows only: seen once, a few or many times, or a class if the clone is expanded.

clone size: -; D gene: TRBD1; V gene: TRBV24-1; J gene: TRBJ2-5; CDR3 protein: CATSDPGTEKETQYF
clone size: -; D gene: -; V gene: TRBV7-2; J gene: TRBJ2-7; CDR3 protein: CASSYRGDEQYF
clone size: few; D gene: TRBD1; V gene: TRBV3-1; J gene: TRBJ1-2; CDR3 protein: CASSRGQGGYGYTF
clone size: -; D gene: -; V gene: TRBV4-2; J gene: TRBJ1-2; CDR3 protein: CASSTVGQLNYGYTF
clone size: -; D gene: TRBD2; V gene: TRBV7-8; J gene: TRBJ2-1; CDR3 protein: CASSLSLAGVNEQFF
clone size: few; D gene: -; V gene: TRBV24-1; J gene: TRBJ2-1; CDR3 protein: CATRGSGDNEQFF
clone size: few; D gene: -; V gene: TRBV10-2; J gene: TRBJ2-1; CDR3 protein: CASSVGQDEQFF
clone size: -; D gene: TRBD2; V gene: TRBV7-2; J gene: TRBJ2-3; CDR3 protein: CASSRTSAANTQYF
clone size: few; D gene: TRBD2; V gene: TRBV29-1; J gene: TRBJ2-3; CDR3 protein: CSVEPLADTQYF
clone size: -; D gene: -; V gene: TRBV21-1; J gene: TRBJ2-1; CDR3 protein: CASSKIRGGSWNEQFF
clone size: -; D gene: TRBD1; V gene: TRBV12-3/TRBV12-4; J gene: TRBJ1-2; CDR3 protein: CVSSVGQGASDGYTF
clone size: few; D gene: TRBD2; V gene: TRBV4-1; J gene: TRBJ2-3; CDR3 protein: CASSQDVGLAGGDTQYF
clone size: -; D gene: TRBD1; V gene: TRBV20-1; J gene: TRBJ2-5; CDR3 protein: CSSTGGETQYF
clone size: -; D gene: -; V gene: TRBV5-1; J gene: TRBJ2-1; CDR3 protein: CASSFRDCDEQFF
clone size: -; D gene: TRBD2; V gene: TRBV27; J gene: TRBJ2-3; CDR3 protein: CASSGVAGRQYF